The entry that follows covers one TCR beta chain sequence. The V segment lost 8 bases and the J segment 4 bases; nucleotides outside the gene matches: 10. Per the germline V gene, CDR1 is WSHSY and CDR2 is SAAADI. There are 14 residues in the CDR3. This record comes from a study of Ad26.COV2.S vaccination and SARS-CoV-2 variants. On the study more broadly: Administration of Ad26.COV2.S was intramuscular, either once or twice 56 days apart.

Treatment described: around 19 received Ad26.COV2.S at low or high dose, single or two shots; roughly five received placebo; per-sample allocation not given. The study sampled participants on day 63 after the first vaccine or placebo injection. Clones were read by immunoSEQ multiplex PCR, and TCRdb kept only the in-frame ones, dropping some. The table records some 370,000 clones, approximately 83% of them present only once. The specimen comprised peripheral blood, sampled in a trial of Ad26.COV2.S vaccine versus placebo. This clonotype originated in a person between 18 and 65 years old who received the Ad26.COV2.S COVID-19 vaccine or a placebo. The chain carries TRBV10-2 and TRBJ1-1; TRBD1 matches 7 bases. CDR3 nucleotides: TGCGCCAGCTGGGAGATGACAGGGATCACTGAAGCTTTCTTT. It yields the protein CASWEMTGITEAFF.